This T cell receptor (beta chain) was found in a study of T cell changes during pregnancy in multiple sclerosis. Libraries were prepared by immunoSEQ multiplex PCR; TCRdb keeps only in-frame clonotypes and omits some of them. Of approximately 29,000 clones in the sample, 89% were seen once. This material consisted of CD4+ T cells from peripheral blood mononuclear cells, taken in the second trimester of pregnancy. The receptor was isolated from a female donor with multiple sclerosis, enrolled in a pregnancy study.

The CDR3 coding sequence is TGTGCCAGTAGTATTTCGTCCGGACAGTGGGGCTCCTACGAGCAGTACTTC. Translated, it gives CASSISSGQWGSYEQYF. This chain uses TRBV19 with TRBJ2-7; a weak D match, TRBD1 (6 bases). The CDR3 sequence is 17 residues long. Between the trimmed V and J ends, which lost 3 bases and 0 bases, there was a span of 18 bases. Germline CDR1 is LNHDA and CDR2 is SQIVND (reference sequence).